This is a list of T cell receptor beta chains from one sample in a study of T cells expressing NK-cell markers. TCRdb reworked the 5' RACE reads into one entry per CDR3 protein, no DNA. The sample's table shows about 390,000 distinct CDR3 sequences. The sequencing input was blood T cells: a sorted CD56 or NKG2C T cell subset, CD4+ or CD8+ T cells, or bulk PBMC T cells (not recorded which). The receptors originated from a woman aged 45-65 years in good health. CDR3s include the opening cysteine and the closing phenylalanine or tryptophan. Each record gives: V gene, J gene, CDR3 protein.

>TRBV12-3/TRBV12-4|TRBJ1-1
CASRSSRTVNTEAFF
>TRBV12-5|TRBJ2-1
CASGLILGGNEQFF
>TRBV12-3/TRBV12-4|TRBJ1-1
CASSLRASGTEAFF
>TRBV5-1|TRBJ2-6
CASYGAANVLTF
>TRBV11-2|TRBJ2-5
CASSPPGQNQETQYF
>TRBV10-3|TRBJ2-3
CAISPGLAGNTDTQYF
>TRBV9|TRBJ2-3
CASSESTDTQYF
>TRBV16|TRBJ2-1
CASSRTRNNEQFF
>TRBV5-1|TRBJ2-1
CASSLAANNEQFF
>TRBV7-2|TRBJ2-4
CASSLGGTGVNIQYF
>TRBV24-1|TRBJ2-4
CATSASNIQYF
>TRBV4-2|TRBJ1-2
CASRLGSYGYTF
>TRBV11-2|TRBJ2-3
CASSLSTFTDTQYF
>TRBV2|TRBJ1-4
CASTRIGTGMREKLFF
>TRBV27|TRBJ2-5
CASSDGHAKLETQYF
>TRBV12-3/TRBV12-4|TRBJ1-3
CASSFGGSLGGNTIYF
>TRBV6-6|TRBJ2-3
CASSNFERSTDTQYF
>TRBV4-1|TRBJ2-3
CASSQVPQRDTQYF
>TRBV5-1|TRBJ2-2
CASSLSPAGDFGGELFF
>TRBV20-1|TRBJ2-7
CSAHRGPAYEQYF
>TRBV7-6|TRBJ2-1
CASSKGLDEQFF
>TRBV11-3|TRBJ2-1
CASSSGTSSYNEQFF
>TRBV3-1|TRBJ2-3
CASSQDRLAGDTQYF
>TRBV19|TRBJ2-3
CASSILAGGGGDTQYF
>TRBV27|TRBJ2-7
CASTLSGRYFAEQYF
>TRBV7-9|TRBJ2-3
CASRPGRRRWEDTDTQYF
>TRBV4-1|TRBJ2-2
CASSLRAGPWANTGELFF
>TRBV6-6|TRBJ2-3
CATGQGRWSTDTQYF
>TRBV20-1|TRBJ1-5
CSASWGPTGNQPQHF
>TRBV16|TRBJ2-1
CASSQRGTSYYNEQFF
>TRBV5-1|TRBJ1-1
CASSLGVTNTEAFF
>TRBV29-1|TRBJ2-5
CSVGTGRGETQYF
>TRBV7-9|TRBJ1-1
CASSLVRTEAFF
>TRBV12-3/TRBV12-4|TRBJ2-2
CASRPGLAPTGELFF
>TRBV20-1|TRBJ2-3
CSASSASGSGETDTQYF
>TRBV6-5|TRBJ2-1
CASSHQGRNEQFF
>TRBV7-2|TRBJ2-2
CASSFEGGPGELFF
>TRBV3-1|TRBJ1-4
CASSPAGEKLFF
>TRBV7-8|TRBJ2-1
CASSPWTSGVDNEQFF
>TRBV7-9|TRBJ2-5
CASSQGQGPETQYF
>TRBV29-1|TRBJ2-7
CSGGTGGGEQYF
>TRBV6-5|TRBJ2-4
CASSYRPGQGTAKNIQYF
>TRBV3-1|TRBJ2-2
CASSQAGHTTGELFF
>TRBV6-6|TRBJ2-1
CASRNSPNEQFF
>TRBV20-1|TRBJ1-1
CSARAPGYTEAFF
>TRBV5-1|TRBJ2-7
CASSLSGPYEQYF
>TRBV5-1|TRBJ2-1
CASSLAGSGTSGRARYNEQFF
>TRBV7-2|TRBJ2-3
CASSPRLAGASDTQYF
>TRBV6-2/TRBV6-3|TRBJ2-1
CASSYGFLAYNEQFF
>TRBV21-1|TRBJ1-3
CASSKAGVWGNTIYF
>TRBV4-1|TRBJ2-3
CASSGVGFLSADTQYF
>TRBV2|TRBJ2-4
CASSQLAGLYF